The clone carrying this T cell receptor (beta chain) was found a few times. The immunoSEQ assay amplified TCRB CDR3 from up to 2 ug DNA. Amplification used 60 V beta primers and 13 J beta primers. The protocol was immunoSEQ multiplex PCR, while the TCRdb copy is restricted to in-frame clones and leaves out a portion. Of 85,000 to 95,000 clones detected, more than 75% appear once; the ten largest clones hold around a sixth. This record comes from a study of glioma-infiltrating T cells after dendritic cell vaccination. The CDR3 is made up of 14 amino acids. V lost 4 bases to trimming and J lost 8 bases; unmatched junction nucleotides: 5. Germline V gene lookup returns CDR1 LNHNV and CDR2 YYDKDF (reference sequence).

The specimen comprised blood, sampled before dendritic cell vaccination. The chain combines TRBV15 with TRBJ1-4; 9 bases line up with TRBD1. The sequence was obtained from a human donor with glioblastoma. The CDR3 region is CATSMGQGEEKLFF. Here the CDR3 DNA reads TGTGCCACCAGCATGGGACAGGGTGAAGAAAAACTGTTTTTT.